This T cell receptor (beta chain) was identified in a study of T-cell reconstitution after alpha-beta-depleted transplantation in children. The study's findings and limits: Expanded graft clones, several hundred of them, were reportedly the source of alpha-beta T cells about two months after transplant.

This CDR3 spans 15 amino acids. Germline CDR1 is MNHEY and CDR2 is SVGEGT. Trimming took off 2 bases at V and 0 bases at J, with 8 bases between the two ends. Molecular barcoding with unique molecular identifiers was used for the TCRbeta library. TCRdb processed the PCR reads anew with MiXCR; each CDR3 protein has one entry. The repertoire holds 65,000 to 85,000 distinct CDR3 sequences, with approximately 11% as singletons. At least ten counts were recorded for this clonotype. Its target is unknown. V is TRBV6-2 or TRBV6-3 and J is TRBJ2-4; TRBD1 might be the D (5 bases). The starting material was PBMCs, obtained before TCRalphabeta/CD19-depleted stem cell transplant. The origin of this receptor is a boy between 10 and 17 years old with acute myeloid leukemia, due to receive a stem cell transplant. The CDR3 reads CASSYPGIAKNIQYF. The CDR3 coding sequence is TGTGCCAGCAGTTACCCAGGGATAGCCAAAAACATTCAGTACTTC.